The sequence of this T cell receptor (beta chain) was determined in a study of blood T cell repertoires in COVID-19. Across the whole study: Specimens from acute and convalescent COVID-19 originated in the United States, Italy and Spain. PBMCs, B-cell-depleted T cells, or T cells provided the cDNA or gDNA that made up the material.

The authors' processing: Amplification of reference gene primers was used by the study to estimate nucleated cell counts. Assay: immunoSEQ multiplex PCR; the TCRdb copy retains only in-frame clones and omits some. The DNA was the basis for D and trimming; V, J and clone size are from that table. The table shows about 25,000 clones, with around 85% occurring only once. This clone has only a few counts. V lost 2 bases, J lost 8 bases, and 0 bases stayed unmatched. The CDR3 contains 13 residues. Germline V gives CDR1 KGHSH, CDR2 LQKENI. This TCR was recovered from a woman of 80 years or more with acute or convalescent COVID-19. This chain connects TRBV18 to TRBJ1-6; TRBD1 aligns across 7 bases. The source material was peripheral blood. The CDR3 is CASSPTGDSPLHF. The DNA of the CDR3 is TGTGCCAGCTCACCAACAGGGGATTCACCCCTCCACTTT.